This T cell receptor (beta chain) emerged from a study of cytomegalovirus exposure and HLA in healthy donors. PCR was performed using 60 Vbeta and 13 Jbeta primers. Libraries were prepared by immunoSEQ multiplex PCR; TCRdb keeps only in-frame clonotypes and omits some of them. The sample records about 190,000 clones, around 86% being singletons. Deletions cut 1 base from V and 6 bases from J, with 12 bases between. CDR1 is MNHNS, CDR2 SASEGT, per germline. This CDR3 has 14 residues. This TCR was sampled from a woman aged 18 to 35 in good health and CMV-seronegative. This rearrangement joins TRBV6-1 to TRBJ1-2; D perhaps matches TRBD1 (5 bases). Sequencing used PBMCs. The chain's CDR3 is CASSEVGGTNGYTF. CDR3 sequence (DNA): TGTGCCAGCAGTGAAGTGGGGGGAACCAATGGCTACACCTTC.